This entry describes one T cell receptor beta chain. The record originates from a study of blood T cell repertoires in COVID-19. Study at large: COVID-19 samples collected from the United States, Italy and Spain covered acute and convalescent phases. The analysed material was cDNA or gDNA that came from T cells, B-cell-depleted T cells, or PBMCs.

The trim removed 4 bases at V and 7 bases at J, leaving 15 bases unmatched. Germline CDR1 and CDR2: SGHNT and YYREEE (reference sequence). CDR3 length: 16 residues. The authors' processing: Cell counts per sample came from amplifying reference gene primers. Sequencing used immunoSEQ multiplex PCR; TCRdb keeps in-frame clones, though not all of them. Clonal size and the V and J genes are those of that table, whereas D and trimming came from the DNA. The table shows 50,000 to 65,000 clones, with roughly 86% occurring only once. The chain recombines TRBV5-4 with TRBJ1-2; TRBD1 aligns across 8 bases. Specimen: peripheral blood. The receptor comes from a man in his 70s with acute or convalescent COVID-19. This CDR3 is CASSPSGTGQFGGYTF. CDR3 bases: TGTGCCAGCAGCCCATCCGGGACAGGACAGTTTGGTGGCTACACCTTC.